This T cell receptor (beta chain) was identified in a study of response to subunit inactivated influenza vaccine (dated by TCRdb to the late 2010s). Regarding the research as a whole: The study used deep quantitative T cell receptor repertoire profiling to track responses to a trivalent subunit inactivated influenza vaccine. Overall results and qualifications from the work: The authors suggested that each seasonal influenza vaccination may recruit only a limited number of new T cells.

Receptor amplification or capture employed RT-PCR. The reads were generated on an Illumina HiSeq 2500. The public reads were run again by TCRdb, first through fastp at Q25 and then through MiXCR, and only productive beta chains were kept. Every distinct CDR3 protein forms one entry, paired with its most common genes and DNA. The sample table lists some 500,000 distinct CDR3 sequences, around 13% of them with a count of one. The ten largest clones add up to about 12% of the sample. In regard to this clonotype: Its antigen remains unidentified. Base qualities were left out, and no much larger clone turns up one base away.

Reading the label with the study, this specimen's time point is: 45 days after influenza vaccine administration. Compared with germline, V lacks 6 bases and J lacks 5 bases; bases without a gene match: 14. The CDR3 has 16 amino acids, counting the end cysteine and phenylalanine. Kept here is only the CDR3 DNA, which spans 48 bases and is read in frame from base 1. Taken from the germline V gene, the CDR1 and CDR2 loops are SNHLY and FYNNEI. The rearrangement combines TRBV2 with TRBJ2-3; 7 bases in the junction line up with TRBD2. The sequence derives from a man in his fifties who received an inactivated influenza vaccine. Donor details come from another sample of the same person, matched by shared clones. The specimen was PBMCs from blood, collected roughly 46 days after vaccination. The bases are TGTGCCAGCAGCCGAATTAATCAGGGCGGGAGAGATACGCAGTATTTT. The translation is CASSRINQGGRDTQYF.